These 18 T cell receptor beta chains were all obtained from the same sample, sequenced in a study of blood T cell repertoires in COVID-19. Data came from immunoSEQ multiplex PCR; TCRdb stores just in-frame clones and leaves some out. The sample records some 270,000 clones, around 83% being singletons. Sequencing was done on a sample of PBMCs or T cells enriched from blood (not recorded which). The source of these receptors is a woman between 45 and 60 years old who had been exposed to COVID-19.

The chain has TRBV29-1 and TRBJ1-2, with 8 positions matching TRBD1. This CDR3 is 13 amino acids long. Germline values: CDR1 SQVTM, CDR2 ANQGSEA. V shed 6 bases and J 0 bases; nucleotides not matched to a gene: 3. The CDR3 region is CSVGTGANYGYTF. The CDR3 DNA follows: TGCAGCGTCGGGACAGGTGCTAACTATGGCTACACCTTC.

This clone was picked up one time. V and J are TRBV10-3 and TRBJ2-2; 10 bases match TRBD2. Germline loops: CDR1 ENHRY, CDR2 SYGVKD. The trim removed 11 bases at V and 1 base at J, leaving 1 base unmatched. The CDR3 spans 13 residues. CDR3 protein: CAASGGNTGELFF. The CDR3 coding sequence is TGTGCCGCTAGCGGGGGGAACACCGGGGAGCTGTTTTTT.

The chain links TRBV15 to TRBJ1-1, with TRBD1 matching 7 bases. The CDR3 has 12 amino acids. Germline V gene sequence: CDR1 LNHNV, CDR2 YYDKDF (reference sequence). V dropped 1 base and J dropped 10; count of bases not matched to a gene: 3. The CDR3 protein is CATSRAQGGAFF. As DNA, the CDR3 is TGTGCCACCAGCAGAGCCCAGGGGGGAGCTTTCTTT.

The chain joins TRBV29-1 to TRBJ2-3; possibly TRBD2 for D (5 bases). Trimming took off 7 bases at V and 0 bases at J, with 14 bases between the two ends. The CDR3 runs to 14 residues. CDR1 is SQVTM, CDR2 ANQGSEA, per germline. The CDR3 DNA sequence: TGCAGCGCCGCGGGCAGTGTTAGCACAGATACGCAGTATTTT. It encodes CSAAGSVSTDTQYF.

CDR3 nucleotides: TGTGCCAGCGTCCGGGACAGGGAGGACGAGCAGTACTTC. The encoded protein is CASVRDREDEQYF. The chain carries TRBV6-5 and TRBJ2-7; 9 positions match TRBD1. Germline lookup yields CDR1 MNHEY and CDR2 SVGAGI. The trim removed 8 bases at V and 5 bases at J, leaving 7 bases unmatched. This CDR3 region has 13 residues.

In DNA, the CDR3 is TGTGCCAGCAGTTCGGACATAGGAAACACCATATATTTT. This codes for CASSSDIGNTIYF. The chain is built from TRBV27 and TRBJ1-3, with a possible D match to TRBD1 (5 bases). V was clipped by 4 bases and J by 4 bases, with 8 bases between them. The CDR3 consists of 13 residues. From germline, CDR1 is MNHEY and CDR2 SMNVEV (reference sequence).

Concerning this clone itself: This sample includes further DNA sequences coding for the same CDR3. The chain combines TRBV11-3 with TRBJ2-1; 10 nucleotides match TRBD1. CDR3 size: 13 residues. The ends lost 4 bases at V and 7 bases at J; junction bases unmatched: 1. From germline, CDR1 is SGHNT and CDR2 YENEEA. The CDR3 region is CASSSDRGNEQFF. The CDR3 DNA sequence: TGTGCCAGCAGCTCGGACAGGGGGAATGAGCAGTTCTTC.

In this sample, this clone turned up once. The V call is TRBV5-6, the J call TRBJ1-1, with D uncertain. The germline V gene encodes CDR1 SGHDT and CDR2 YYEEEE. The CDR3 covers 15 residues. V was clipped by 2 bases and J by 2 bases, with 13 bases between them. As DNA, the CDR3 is TGTGCCAGCAGCTTAAGGAGGGTAGGAAACACTGAAGCTTTCTTT. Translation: CASSLRRVGNTEAFF. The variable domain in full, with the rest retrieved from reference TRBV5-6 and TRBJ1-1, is DAGVTQSPTHLIKTRGQQVTLRCSPKSGHDTVSWYQQALGQGPQFIFQYYEEEERQRGNFPDRFSGHQFPNYSSELNVNALLLGDSALYLCASSLRRVGNTEAFFGQGTRLTVV.

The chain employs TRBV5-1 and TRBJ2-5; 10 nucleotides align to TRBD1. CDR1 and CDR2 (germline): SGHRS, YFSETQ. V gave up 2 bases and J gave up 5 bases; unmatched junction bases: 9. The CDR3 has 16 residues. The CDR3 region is CASSLDRQGAWETQYF. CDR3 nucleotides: TGCGCCAGCAGCTTAGACAGACAGGGGGCATGGGAGACCCAGTACTTC.

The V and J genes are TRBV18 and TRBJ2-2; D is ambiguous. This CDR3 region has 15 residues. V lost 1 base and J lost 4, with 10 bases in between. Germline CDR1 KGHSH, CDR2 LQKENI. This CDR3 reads CASSPRAVPTGELFF. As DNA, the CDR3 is TGTGCCAGCTCACCACGCGCGGTACCCACCGGGGAGCTGTTTTTT. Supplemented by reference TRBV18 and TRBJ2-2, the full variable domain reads NAGVMQNPRHLVRRRGQEARLRCSPMKGHSHVYWYRQLPEEGLKFMVYLQKENIIDESGMPKERFSAEFPKEGPSILRIQQVVRGDSAAYFCASSPRAVPTGELFFGEGSRLTVL.

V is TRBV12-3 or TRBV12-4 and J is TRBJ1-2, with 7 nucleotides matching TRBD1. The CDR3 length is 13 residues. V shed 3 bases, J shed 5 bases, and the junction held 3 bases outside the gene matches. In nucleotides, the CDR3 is TGTGCCAGCAGTTTCGACAGGGTTTATGGCTACACCTTC. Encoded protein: CASSFDRVYGYTF.

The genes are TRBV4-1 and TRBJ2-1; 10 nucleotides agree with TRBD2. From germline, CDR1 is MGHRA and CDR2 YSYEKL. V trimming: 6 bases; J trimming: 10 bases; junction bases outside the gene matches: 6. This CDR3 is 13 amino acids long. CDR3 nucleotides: TGCGCCAGCAGAGCGGGGGGGCGGTCGGAGCAGTTCTTC. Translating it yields CASRAGGRSEQFF.

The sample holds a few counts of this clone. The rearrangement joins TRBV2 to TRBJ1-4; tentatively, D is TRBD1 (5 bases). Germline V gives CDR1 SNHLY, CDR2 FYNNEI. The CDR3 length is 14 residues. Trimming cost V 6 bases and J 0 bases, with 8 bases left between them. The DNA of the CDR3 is TGTGCCAGCAGCCGGACATCAACTAATGAAAAACTGTTTTTT. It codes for CASSRTSTNEKLFF.

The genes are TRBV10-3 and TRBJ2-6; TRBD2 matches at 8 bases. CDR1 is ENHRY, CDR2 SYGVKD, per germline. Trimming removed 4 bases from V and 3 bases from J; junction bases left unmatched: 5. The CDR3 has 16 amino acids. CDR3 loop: CAISGGGHSGANVLTF. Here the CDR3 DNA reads TGTGCCATCAGTGGCGGGGGGCATAGTGGGGCCAACGTCCTGACTTTC.

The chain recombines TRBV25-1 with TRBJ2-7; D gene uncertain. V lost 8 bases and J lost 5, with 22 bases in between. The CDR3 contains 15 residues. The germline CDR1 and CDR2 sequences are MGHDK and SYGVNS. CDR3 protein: CASAFAGSPSHEQYF. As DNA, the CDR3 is TGTGCCAGCGCCTTCGCAGGCTCGCCCTCGCACGAGCAGTACTTC.

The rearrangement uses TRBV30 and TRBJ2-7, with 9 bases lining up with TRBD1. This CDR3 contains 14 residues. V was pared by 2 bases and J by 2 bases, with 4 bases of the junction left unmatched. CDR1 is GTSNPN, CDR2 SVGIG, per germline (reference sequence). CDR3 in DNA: TGTGCCTGGAGTACGGGACAGGGCCCCTACGAGCAGTACTTC. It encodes CAWSTGQGPYEQYF.

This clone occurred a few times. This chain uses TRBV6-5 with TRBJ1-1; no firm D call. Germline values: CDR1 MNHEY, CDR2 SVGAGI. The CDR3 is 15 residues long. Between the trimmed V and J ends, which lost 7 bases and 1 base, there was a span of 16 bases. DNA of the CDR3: TGTGCCAGCACCCCATTGCGGCGCTCGAACACTGAAGCTTTCTTT. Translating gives CASTPLRRSNTEAFF.

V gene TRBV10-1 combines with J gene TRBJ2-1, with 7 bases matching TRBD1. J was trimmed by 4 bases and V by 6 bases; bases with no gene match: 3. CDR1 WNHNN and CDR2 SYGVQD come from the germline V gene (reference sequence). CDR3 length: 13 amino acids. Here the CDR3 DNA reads TGCGCCAGCAGCCCGGGACAGTACAATGAGCAGTTCTTC. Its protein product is CASSPGQYNEQFF.